Listed below are T cell receptor beta chains from one sample, sequenced in a study of cytomegalovirus exposure and HLA in healthy donors. The table came from immunoSEQ multiplex PCR; TCRdb's copy has only in-frame clones and leaves some out. Counted here are roughly 70,000 clones, 96% occurring once; the ten biggest clones make up roughly 4.7%. Sequencing was done on a sample of PBMCs. Every receptor here comes from a woman aged 18-29 years in good health and CMV-seropositive. CDR3s include the opening cysteine and the closing phenylalanine or tryptophan. Where a row states a size, it is once, few, many or the class of an expanded clone; other rows omit it.

NA,TRBJ2-5,TRBV7-2,CASSSHRLAGVPQETQYF
NA,TRBJ1-1,TRBV7-8,CASNPRYGDTEAFF
NA,TRBJ2-7,TRBV28,CASSITPGGLAYEQYF
NA,TRBJ2-5,TRBV7-7,CASSLEAGEETQYF
NA,TRBJ1-2,TRBV4-2,CASSQVSDRGGYTF
NA,TRBJ2-1,TRBV28,CASSLSLAGERDEQFF
NA,TRBJ2-7,TRBV11-3,CASSTGTGDYEQYF
NA,TRBJ2-3,TRBV30,CAWTDRATDTQYF
NA,TRBJ2-7,TRBV29-1,CSASTRVGYEQYF
NA,TRBJ2-5,TRBV5-1,CASSWGTEEETQYF
NA,TRBJ2-1,TRBV7-8,CASSLVTLPGRANNEQFF
NA,TRBJ2-7,TRBV18,CASSPERGTASGEQYF
NA,TRBJ2-3,TRBV4-2,CASSQEWAGEIPDTQYF
NA,TRBJ2-7,TRBV7-9,CASSQTKVQGSGEQYF
NA,TRBJ2-5,TRBV27,CASSTLGGDQYF
once,TRBJ2-2,TRBV2,CASTLAGGPTGELFF
NA,TRBJ2-5,TRBV4-3,CASSQAPGGEETQYF
NA,TRBJ2-7,TRBV20-1,CSARVGHEQYF
NA,TRBJ2-7,TRBV2,CASSEEGATSGRLDEQYF
NA,TRBJ1-1,TRBV7-9,CASSPRDLRTEAFF